This TCR beta chain appears in the sequencing data of a study of cytomegalovirus exposure and HLA in healthy donors. CDR1 ENHRY and CDR2 SYGVKD come from the germline V gene. The CDR3 has 14 residues. Trimming stripped 1 base from V and 3 bases from J, with 10 bases between. PCR amplification relied on 60 Vbeta primers (plus 13 Jbeta primers). Sequencing was performed with immunoSEQ multiplex PCR; in TCRdb, only in-frame clones are kept and a portion is missing. The sample carries about 120,000 clones, 77% recorded once. The sample was PBMCs. The sequence was obtained from a middle-aged man in good health and CMV-seropositive. J is TRBJ2-7 and V is TRBV10-3; possibly TRBD2 for D (6 bases). CDR3 sequence: CAISEFGGFYEQYF. The CDR3 nucleotides read TGTGCCATCAGTGAGTTTGGGGGGTTCTACGAGCAGTACTTC.